This T cell receptor (beta chain) was obtained from a study of blood T cell repertoires in COVID-19. Across the whole study: Sites in the United States, Italy and Spain provided acute and convalescent COVID-19 samples.

This CDR3 spans 17 amino acids. Trimming shortened V by 6 bases and J by 0 bases, and 18 bases separated the two germline ends. Per the germline V gene, CDR1 is SGHNT and CDR2 is YYREEE (reference sequence). Repertoires were generated with immunoSEQ multiplex PCR, while TCRdb's copy carries only in-frame clones and drops some. The sample shows over 400,000 clones, 70% to 90% of them seen only once. Sequencing was done on a sample of peripheral blood. The TCR comes from a human donor in a cohort sampled during active COVID-19. The chain employs TRBV5-4 and TRBJ2-2; possible D gene TRBD1, 6 bases. The CDR3 reads CASNLYRDTANTGELFF. The CDR3 coding sequence is TGTGCCAGCAACCTATACCGGGACACAGCGAACACCGGGGAGCTGTTTTTT.